Described below is a single T cell receptor (beta chain) sequence and its context. Its antigen is unidentified. This specimen comes from a study of Ad26.COV2.S vaccination and SARS-CoV-2 variants. Study-wide background: Intramuscular Ad26.COV2.S at 5x10^10 or 1x10^11 viral particles.

Sequencing used immunoSEQ multiplex PCR; TCRdb keeps in-frame clones, though not all of them. The sample includes approximately 400,000 clones, about four fifths of them seen just once. Germline lookup yields CDR1 MNHEY and CDR2 SVGAGI. V lost 2 bases, J lost 2 bases, and 9 bases lay in between. The CDR3 loop spans 14 amino acids. Treatment described: about 20 received Ad26.COV2.S at low or high dose, single or two shots; five or six received placebo; per-sample allocation not given. On day 63 after the first injection, vaccine and placebo recipients gave samples. The study's findings and limits: Reports say spike-specific CD8+ and CD4+ T cell responses covered substantial breadth after vaccination.

The sequenced sample was peripheral blood, obtained in a trial of Ad26.COV2.S vaccine versus placebo. The chain has TRBV6-5 and TRBJ1-2, with D hard to call. The clonotype originates from a person aged 18-65 years who received the Ad26.COV2.S COVID-19 vaccine or a placebo. The CDR3 DNA sequence: TGTGCCAGCAGTTACCTCGGGCCCAACTATGGCTACACCTTC. It translates to CASSYLGPNYGYTF.